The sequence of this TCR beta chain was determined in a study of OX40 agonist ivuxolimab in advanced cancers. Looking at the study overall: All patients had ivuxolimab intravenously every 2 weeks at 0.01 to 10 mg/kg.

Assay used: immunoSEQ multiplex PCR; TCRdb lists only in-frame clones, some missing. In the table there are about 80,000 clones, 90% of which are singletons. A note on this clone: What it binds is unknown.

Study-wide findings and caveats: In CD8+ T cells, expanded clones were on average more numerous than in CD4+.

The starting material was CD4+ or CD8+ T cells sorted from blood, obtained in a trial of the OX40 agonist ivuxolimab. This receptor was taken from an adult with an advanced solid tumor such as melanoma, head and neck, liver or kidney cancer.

CDR3 sequence: CASSLPHRDNEQFF. CDR3 DNA sequence: TGTGCCAGCAGTTTACCCCACAGGGACAATGAGCAGTTCTTC. The chain is built from TRBV11-3 and TRBJ2-1; tentatively, D is TRBD1 (6 bases). The CDR3 is 14 amino acids. Germline-derived CDR1 and CDR2 are SGHNT and YENEEA. V shed 6 bases and J shed 5 bases, with 14 bases lying between them.